This T cell receptor (beta chain) was captured by sequencing in a study of T-cell memory formation after mild COVID-19 (dated by TCRdb to the early 2020s). Looking at the study overall: Most TCR sequence clusters were specific to one of the two donors. In a couple of donors, T-cell clones that expanded and contracted after mild COVID-19 were tracked by sequencing TCRalpha and TCRbeta repertoires over time. Two young, previously healthy adult volunteers made up the cohort, one male and one female.

Ficoll-Paque density gradient centrifugation was the method used to isolate PBMCs. The sequencing machine was an Illumina NovaSeq 6000. Using 5'RACE with constant-segment primers, TCRalpha and TCRbeta cDNA libraries were constructed, with sample barcodes and unique molecular identifiers added in the process. Trizol reagent was used to extract RNA from every sample. The libraries were amplified in two PCR steps, and the second step added a second sample barcode and Illumina TruSeq adapters. The libraries were sequenced on an Illumina NovaSeq using 2 x 150 bp paired-end reads. The study's processing was this. The reads were demultiplexed and collapsed into UMI-guided consensus sequences using migec v1.2.7. Using mixcr v2.1.11, the UMI consensuses were aligned to TRA and TRB V and J templates and assembled into clonotypes. A clonotype was counted as expanded or contracted only when both edgeR and NoisET called the clonotype significant, with the noise models trained on biological replicates. For edgeR calls, a false discovery rate-adjusted p below 0.01 and a log2 fold-change threshold of 1 were applied. As an exploratory analysis of dynamics, PCA with hierarchical clustering was applied to max-normalized trajectories of the 1000 most abundant clonotypes. Each responding clone was given a CD4 or CD8 phenotype based on the CD4+ and CD8+ repertoires, which had been sequenced separately. TCRdb ran its own pipeline on the public reads, namely fastp trimming at Q25 and MiXCR clone calling, and kept in-frame beta chains. One record per CDR3 amino acid sequence lists the most common genes and DNA. TCRdb, not the original authors, processed these V and J calls. The sample table lists tens of thousands of distinct CDR3 sequences, about 15% of them with a count of one. The ten top clones hold 25% to 35% of the sample.

Spanning cysteine to phenylalanine, the CDR3 consists of 15 amino acids. The only DNA kept is the CDR3, 45 bases in frame from the first base. Trimming takes 7 bases from V and 2 bases from J, and the germline ends sit 14 bases apart. Sequences SNHLY (CDR1) and FYNNEI (CDR2) are obtained from the germline V gene. What the research found in general, with its limitations: Only a couple of mild cases were covered in the study, and larger cohorts including severe cases with pre-infection samples were considered necessary. Whether the second-wave clones peaking on day 37 were SARS-CoV-2 specific was not confirmed. Clones that contracted from day 15 to 85 showed balanced CD4/CD8 phenotypes, whereas a second wave of clones that expanded from day 15 to 37 leaned towards CD4+. Some responding clones were found in pre-infection memory, which suggests that pre-existing cross-reactive memory T cells took part in the SARS-CoV-2 response. Contracting CD4+ clones were located mainly in the CM and EM memory subsets, whereas CD8+ clones were found to be enriched in EMRA.

Points on this clonotype: Its antigen is currently not known. Per-base qualities were not stored, and no clone one base away is much larger.

The V and J segments used are TRBV2 and TRBJ2-2; the D gene is perhaps TRBD1, from 6 matching bases. Sequenced sample: PBMCs or a T cell subset sorted from them (not recorded which). The TCR comes from an adult woman who had mild COVID-19 (a few samples of this study predate the infection). The sample titles of this study are shuffled in the database, so cell type and time point are left out; the donor was told from shared clones. The sequenced DNA is TGTGCCAGCACCCCCGGCAGGGGAAACACCGGGGAGCTGTTTTTT. The translation is CASTPGRGNTGELFF.